This is a list of T cell receptor beta chains from one sample in a study of blood T cell repertoires in COVID-19. Profiling relied on immunoSEQ multiplex PCR, and the TCRdb table lists in-frame clones only, not all of them. The table shows around 140,000 clones, with roughly 87% occurring only once. The sequenced sample was peripheral blood. The receptors derive from a man in his sixties or seventies with acute or convalescent COVID-19. Each CDR3 is given with its conserved first and last residue. The D gene is left open where the match is weak. Clone sizes are given selectively: once, few, many, or a class where the clone is expanded.

>TRBV5-1|.|TRBJ2-1|13|.
CASSLGGAREQFF
TGCGCCAGCAGCTTGGGGGGAGCCAGGGAGCAGTTCTTC
>TRBV6-5|.|TRBJ1-6|15|.
CASILGGLRDSPLHF
TGTGCCAGCATCCTCGGGGGACTTCGGGATTCACCCCTCCACTTT
>TRBV10-3|.|TRBJ1-5|14|TRBD1
CAISEEGDRQPQHF
TGTGCCATCAGTGAGGAGGGGGACAGACAGCCCCAGCATTTT
>TRBV24-1|.|TRBJ1-4|15|.
CATSEGTPANEKLFF
TGTGCCACCAGTGAAGGGACACCTGCTAATGAAAAACTGTTTTTT
>TRBV19|.|TRBJ2-2|15|.
CASSILDRNTGELFF
TGTGCCAGTAGTATTTTGGACAGGAACACCGGGGAGCTGTTTTTT
>TRBV11-2|.|TRBJ2-7|15|TRBD2
CASSTLPGGSYEQYF
TGTGCCAGCAGCACTCTCCCGGGGGGTTCCTACGAGCAGTACTTC
>TRBV7-9|.|TRBJ1-4|13|.
CASSLPGNEKLFF
TGTGCCAGCAGCTTACCAGGGAATGAAAAACTGTTTTTT
>TRBV29-1|.|TRBJ2-3|13|.
CSVDPSRTDTQYF
TGCAGCGTTGATCCTTCCCGCACAGATACGCAGTATTTT
>TRBV19|.|TRBJ2-1|13|.
CASSISQSNEQFF
TGTGCCAGTAGTATTTCCCAGTCCAATGAGCAGTTCTTC
>TRBV2|once|TRBJ1-2|13|.
CASRDTGNYGYTF
TGTGCCAGCAGGGATACAGGAAACTATGGCTACACCTTC
>TRBV19|.|TRBJ2-3|15|.
CASSIKGLLLDTQYF
TGTGCCAGTAGTATCAAGGGACTCCTATTAGATACGCAGTATTTT
>TRBV24-1|.|TRBJ1-2|13|TRBD1
CATSGSTGVGYTF
TGTGCCACCAGTGGTTCGACAGGGGTTGGCTACACCTTC
>TRBV28|.|TRBJ2-7|15|.
CASSLRGAGAYEQYF
TGTGCCAGCAGTTTACGGGGGGCCGGCGCCTACGAGCAGTACTTC
>TRBV11-2|.|TRBJ1-1|15|.
CASRPRAAGNTEAFF
TGTGCCAGCAGACCTAGAGCGGCGGGGAACACTGAAGCTTTCTTT
>TRBV27|.|TRBJ2-2|15|TRBD1
CASSTTGQVTGELFF
TGTGCCAGCAGTACCACGGGACAGGTAACCGGGGAGCTGTTTTTT
>TRBV5-1|.|TRBJ1-2|15|.
CASSQEGDNYYGYTF
TGCGCCAGCAGCCAAGAAGGGGACAACTACTATGGCTACACCTTC
>TRBV10-3|.|TRBJ2-1|14|TRBD2
CAISSGGGIHEQFF
TGTGCCATCAGCTCGGGGGGGGGCATCCATGAGCAGTTCTTC
>TRBV3-1/TRBV3-2|few|TRBJ1-3|14|.
CASSPRVEGGTIYF
TGTGCCAGCAGCCCGAGAGTGGAAGGAGGGACCATATATTTT
>TRBV3-1/TRBV3-2|.|TRBJ1-2|15|.
CASSQDLVQGSGYTF
TGTGCCAGCAGCCAAGATCTGGTTCAGGGGAGCGGCTACACCTTC
>TRBV12-3/TRBV12-4|.|TRBJ1-2|13|.
CASSPDSNYGYTF
TGTGCCAGCAGCCCGGACAGTAACTATGGCTACACCTTC
>TRBV5-1|.|TRBJ1-1|13|.
CASSFSMNTEAFF
TGCGCCAGCAGCTTTTCTATGAACACTGAAGCTTTCTTT
>TRBV11-3|.|TRBJ1-1|13|.
CASSRGDGAEAFF
TGTGCCAGCAGCCGGGGGGATGGAGCTGAAGCTTTCTTT
>TRBV12-3/TRBV12-4|.|TRBJ2-2|13|.
CASSATRTGELFF
TGTGCCAGCAGTGCAACTAGGACCGGGGAGCTGTTTTTT
>TRBV9|.|TRBJ1-6|14|.
CASSLRTGNSPLHF
TGTGCCAGCAGCCTCCGGACGGGGAATTCACCCCTCCACTTT
>TRBV11-2|.|TRBJ1-6|15|.
CASSFSTPPNSPLHF
TGTGCCAGCAGCTTCTCCACACCACCGAATTCACCCCTCCACTTT
>TRBV7-9|.|TRBJ1-6|17|.
CASSLAGGRSGNSPLHF
TGTGCCAGCAGCTTAGCTGGAGGTCGTAGTGGGAATTCACCCCTCCACTTT
>TRBV3-1/TRBV3-2|.|TRBJ1-1|14|.
CASSQSFVEREAFF
TGTGCCAGCAGCCAATCCTTCGTTGAGAGGGAAGCTTTCTTT
>TRBV5-4|once|TRBJ2-3|13|.
CASSRGETDTQYF
TGTGCCAGCAGCCGTGGAGAGACAGATACGCAGTATTTT
>TRBV6-1|.|TRBJ2-7|15|TRBD2
CASSEVTSGSREQYF
TGTGCCAGCAGTGAAGTCACTAGCGGGAGTAGAGAGCAGTACTTC
>TRBV3-1/TRBV3-2|.|TRBJ2-1|19|TRBD2
CASSQVAGLAGNSYNEQFF
TGTGCCAGCAGCCAAGTCGCCGGACTAGCGGGGAATTCGTACAATGAGCAGTTCTTC